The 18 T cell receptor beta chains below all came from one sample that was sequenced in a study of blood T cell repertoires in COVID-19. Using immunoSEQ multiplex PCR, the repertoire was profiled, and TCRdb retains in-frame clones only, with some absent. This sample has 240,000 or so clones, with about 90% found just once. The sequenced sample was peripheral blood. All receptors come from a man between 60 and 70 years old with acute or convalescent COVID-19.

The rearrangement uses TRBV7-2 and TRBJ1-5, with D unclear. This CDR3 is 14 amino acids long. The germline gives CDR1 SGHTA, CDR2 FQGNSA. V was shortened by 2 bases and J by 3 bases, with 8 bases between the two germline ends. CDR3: CASSLNPTNQPQHF. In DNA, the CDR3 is TGTGCCAGCAGCTTAAATCCTACCAATCAGCCCCAGCATTTT.

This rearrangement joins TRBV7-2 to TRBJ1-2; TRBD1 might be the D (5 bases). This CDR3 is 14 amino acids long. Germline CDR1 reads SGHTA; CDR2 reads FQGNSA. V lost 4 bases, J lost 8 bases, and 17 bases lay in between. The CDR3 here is CASSSGRGAGGYTF. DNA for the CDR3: TGTGCCAGCAGCTCAGGGCGGGGAGCGGGAGGCTACACCTTC.

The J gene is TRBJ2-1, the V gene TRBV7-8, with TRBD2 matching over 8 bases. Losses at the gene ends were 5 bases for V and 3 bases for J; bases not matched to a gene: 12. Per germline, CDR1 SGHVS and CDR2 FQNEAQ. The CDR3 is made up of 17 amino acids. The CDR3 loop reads CASSPQRAGGGYNEQFF. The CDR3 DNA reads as TGTGCCAGCAGCCCCCAGAGGGCGGGAGGAGGCTACAATGAGCAGTTCTTC.

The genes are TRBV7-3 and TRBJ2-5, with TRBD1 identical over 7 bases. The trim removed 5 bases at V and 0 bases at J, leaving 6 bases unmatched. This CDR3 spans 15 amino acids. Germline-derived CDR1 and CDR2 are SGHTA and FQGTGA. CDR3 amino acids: CASSPQGQNQETQYF. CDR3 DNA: TGTGCCAGCAGCCCCCAGGGACAGAACCAAGAGACCCAGTACTTC.

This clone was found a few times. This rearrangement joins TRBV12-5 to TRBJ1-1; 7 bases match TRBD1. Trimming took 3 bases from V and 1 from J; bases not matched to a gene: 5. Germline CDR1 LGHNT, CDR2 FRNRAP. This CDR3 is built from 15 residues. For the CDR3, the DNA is TGTGCTAGTGGTTTCAGGTCAGGGGGGAACACTGAAGCTTTCTTT. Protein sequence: CASGFRSGGNTEAFF.

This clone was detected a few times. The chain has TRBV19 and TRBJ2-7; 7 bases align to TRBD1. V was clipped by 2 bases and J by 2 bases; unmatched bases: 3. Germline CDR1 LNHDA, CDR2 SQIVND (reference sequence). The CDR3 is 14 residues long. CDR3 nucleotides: TGTGCCAGTAGTATAACGGGACAGACCTACGAGCAGTACTTC. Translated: CASSITGQTYEQYF. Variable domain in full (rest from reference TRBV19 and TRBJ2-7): DGGITQSPKYLFRKEGQNVTLSCEQNLNHDAMYWYRQDPGQGLRLIYYSQIVNDFQKGDIAEGYSVSREKKESFPLTVTSAQKNPTAFYLCASSITGQTYEQYFGPGTRLTVT.

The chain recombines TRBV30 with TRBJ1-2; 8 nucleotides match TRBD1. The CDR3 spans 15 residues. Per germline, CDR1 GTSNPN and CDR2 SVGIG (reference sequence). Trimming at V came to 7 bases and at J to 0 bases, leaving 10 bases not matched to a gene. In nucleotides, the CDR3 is TGTGCCTTTTCCGGGACAGGTACTTCTAACTATGGCTACACCTTC. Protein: CAFSGTGTSNYGYTF.

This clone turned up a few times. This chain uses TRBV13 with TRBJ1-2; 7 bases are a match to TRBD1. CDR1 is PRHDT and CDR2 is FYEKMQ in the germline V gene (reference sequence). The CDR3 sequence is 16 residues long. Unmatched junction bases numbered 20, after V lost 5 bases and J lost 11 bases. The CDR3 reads CASSERQGNRDIPYTF. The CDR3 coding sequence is TGTGCCAGCAGCGAACGACAGGGAAACCGGGACATCCCATACACCTTC.

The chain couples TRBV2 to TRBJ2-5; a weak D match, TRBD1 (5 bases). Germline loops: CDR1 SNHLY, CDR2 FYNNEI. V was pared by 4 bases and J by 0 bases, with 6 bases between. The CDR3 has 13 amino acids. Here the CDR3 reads CASSAGNQETQYF. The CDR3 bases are TGTGCCAGCAGTGCAGGGAACCAAGAGACCCAGTACTTC.

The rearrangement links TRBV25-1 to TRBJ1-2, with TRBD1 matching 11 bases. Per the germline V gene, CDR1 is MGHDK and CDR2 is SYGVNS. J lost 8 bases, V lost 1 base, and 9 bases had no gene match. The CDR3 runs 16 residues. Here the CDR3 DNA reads TGTGCCAGCAGTGAATGGGCATCGGGACAGGGGGACGGCTACACCTTC. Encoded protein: CASSEWASGQGDGYTF.

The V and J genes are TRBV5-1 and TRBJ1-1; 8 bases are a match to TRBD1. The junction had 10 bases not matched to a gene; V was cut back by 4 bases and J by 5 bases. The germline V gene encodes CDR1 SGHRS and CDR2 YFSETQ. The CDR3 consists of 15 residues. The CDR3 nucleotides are TGCGCCAGCAGCCCGGGACAGGCCGCGACGACTGAAGCTTTCTTT. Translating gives CASSPGQAATTEAFF.

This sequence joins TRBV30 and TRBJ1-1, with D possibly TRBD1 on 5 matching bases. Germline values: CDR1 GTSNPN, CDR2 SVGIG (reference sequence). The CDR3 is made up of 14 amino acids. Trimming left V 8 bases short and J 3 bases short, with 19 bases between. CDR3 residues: CAGKGLHRYTEAFF. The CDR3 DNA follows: TGTGCCGGTAAGGGACTTCACAGGTACACTGAAGCTTTCTTT.

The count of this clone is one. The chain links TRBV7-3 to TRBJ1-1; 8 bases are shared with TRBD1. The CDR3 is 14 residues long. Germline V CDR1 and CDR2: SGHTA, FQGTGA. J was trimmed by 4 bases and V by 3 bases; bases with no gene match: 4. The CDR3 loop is CASSLDRVTTEAFF. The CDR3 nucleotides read TGTGCCAGCAGCTTGGACAGGGTAACCACTGAAGCTTTCTTT. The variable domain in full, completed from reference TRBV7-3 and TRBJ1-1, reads GAGVSQTPSNKVTEKGKYVELRCDPISGHTALYWYRQSLGQGPEFLIYFQGTGAADDSGLPNDRFFAVRPEGSVSTLKIQRTERGDSAVYLCASSLDRVTTEAFFGQGTRLTVV.

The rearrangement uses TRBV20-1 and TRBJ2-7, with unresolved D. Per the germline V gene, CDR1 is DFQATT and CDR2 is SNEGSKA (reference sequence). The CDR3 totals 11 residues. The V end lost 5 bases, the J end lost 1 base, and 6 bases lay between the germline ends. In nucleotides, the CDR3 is TGCAGTGCTCCCGTATCCTACGAGCAGTACTTC. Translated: CSAPVSYEQYF.

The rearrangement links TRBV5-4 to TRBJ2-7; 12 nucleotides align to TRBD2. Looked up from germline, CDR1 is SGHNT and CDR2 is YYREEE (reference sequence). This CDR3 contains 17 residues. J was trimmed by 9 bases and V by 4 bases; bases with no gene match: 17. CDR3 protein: CASSRGLAGPSPTGQYF. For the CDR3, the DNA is TGTGCCAGCAGCCGAGGACTAGCGGGGCCGAGCCCTACGGGGCAGTACTTC. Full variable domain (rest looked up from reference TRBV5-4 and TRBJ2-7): ETGVTQSPTHLIKTRGQQVTLRCSSQSGHNTVSWYQQALGQGPQFIFQYYREEENGRGNFPPRFSGLQFPNYSSELNVNALELDDSALYLCASSRGLAGPSPTGQYFGPGTRLTVT.

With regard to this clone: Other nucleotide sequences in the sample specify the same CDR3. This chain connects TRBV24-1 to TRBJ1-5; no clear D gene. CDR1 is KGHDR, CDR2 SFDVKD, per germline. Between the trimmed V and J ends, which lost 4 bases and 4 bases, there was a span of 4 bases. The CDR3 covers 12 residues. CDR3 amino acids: CATSDLNQPQHF. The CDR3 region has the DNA TGTGCCACCAGTGACCTAAATCAGCCCCAGCATTTT.

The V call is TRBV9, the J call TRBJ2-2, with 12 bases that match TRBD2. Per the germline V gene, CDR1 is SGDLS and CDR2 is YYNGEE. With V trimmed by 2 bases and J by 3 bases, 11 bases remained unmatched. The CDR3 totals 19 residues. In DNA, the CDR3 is TGTGCCAGCAGCGTCCGACTAGCGGGAGCGGGGTCGCACACCGGGGAGCTGTTTTTT. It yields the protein CASSVRLAGAGSHTGELFF.

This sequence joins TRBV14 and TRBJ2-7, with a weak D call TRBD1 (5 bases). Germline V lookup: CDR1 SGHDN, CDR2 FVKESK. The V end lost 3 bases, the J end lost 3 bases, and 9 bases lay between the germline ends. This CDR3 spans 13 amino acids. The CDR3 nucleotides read TGTGCCAGCAGCCACGGAGACAGCTACGAGCAGTACTTC. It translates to CASSHGDSYEQYF.